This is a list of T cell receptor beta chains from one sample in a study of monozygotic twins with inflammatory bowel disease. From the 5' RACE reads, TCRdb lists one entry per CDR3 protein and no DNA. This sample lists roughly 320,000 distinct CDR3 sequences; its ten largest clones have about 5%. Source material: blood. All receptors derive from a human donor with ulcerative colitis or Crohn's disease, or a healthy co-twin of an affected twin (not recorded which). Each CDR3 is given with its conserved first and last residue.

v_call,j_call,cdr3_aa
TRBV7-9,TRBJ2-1,CASSSTGARYNEQFF
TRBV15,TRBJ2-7,CATCLDRGPYEQYF
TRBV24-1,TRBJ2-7,CATSEQGGYEQYF
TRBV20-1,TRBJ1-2,CSARDRENYGYTF
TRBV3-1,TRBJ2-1,CATSSSGSYNEQFF
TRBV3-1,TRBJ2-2,CASSQVGAEASNTGELFF
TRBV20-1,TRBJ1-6,CSASRAGVDNSPLHF
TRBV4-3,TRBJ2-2,CASSQGTGRGKRTGELFF
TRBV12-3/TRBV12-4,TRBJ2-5,CASSFFHSETQYF
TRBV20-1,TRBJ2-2,CSASLEGWYTGELFF
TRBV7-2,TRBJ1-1,CASSLPMGSEAFF
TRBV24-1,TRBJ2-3,CATSDASRSSTDTQYF
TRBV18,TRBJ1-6,CASSRGDRGRSPLHF
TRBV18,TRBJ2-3,CASSPLASASLTDTQYF
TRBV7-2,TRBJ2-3,CASRLNTDTQYF
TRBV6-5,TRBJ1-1,CASSNPPGTTEAFF
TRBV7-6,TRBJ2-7,CASSLNPAASYEQYF
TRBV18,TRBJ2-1,CASSPPHLSSYNEQFF
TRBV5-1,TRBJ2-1,CASSLVAGGDEQFF
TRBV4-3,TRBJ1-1,CASGQGFGRANTEAFF
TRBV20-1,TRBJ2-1,CSVPAGATYNEQFF
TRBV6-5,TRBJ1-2,CASTQAGIDGYTF
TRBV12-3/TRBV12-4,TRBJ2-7,CASSPTGGAYEQYF
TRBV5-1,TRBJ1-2,CASSFGDRSNYGYTF
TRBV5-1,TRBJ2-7,CASSRDRGFSYEQYF
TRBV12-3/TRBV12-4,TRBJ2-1,CASTLGGEQFF
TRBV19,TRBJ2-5,CASSIGGQETQYF
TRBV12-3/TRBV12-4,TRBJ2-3,CASSSASAVIFTDTQYF
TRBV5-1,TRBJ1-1,CASSLYRGGTEAFF
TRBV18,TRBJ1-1,CASSPPGQRNTEAFF